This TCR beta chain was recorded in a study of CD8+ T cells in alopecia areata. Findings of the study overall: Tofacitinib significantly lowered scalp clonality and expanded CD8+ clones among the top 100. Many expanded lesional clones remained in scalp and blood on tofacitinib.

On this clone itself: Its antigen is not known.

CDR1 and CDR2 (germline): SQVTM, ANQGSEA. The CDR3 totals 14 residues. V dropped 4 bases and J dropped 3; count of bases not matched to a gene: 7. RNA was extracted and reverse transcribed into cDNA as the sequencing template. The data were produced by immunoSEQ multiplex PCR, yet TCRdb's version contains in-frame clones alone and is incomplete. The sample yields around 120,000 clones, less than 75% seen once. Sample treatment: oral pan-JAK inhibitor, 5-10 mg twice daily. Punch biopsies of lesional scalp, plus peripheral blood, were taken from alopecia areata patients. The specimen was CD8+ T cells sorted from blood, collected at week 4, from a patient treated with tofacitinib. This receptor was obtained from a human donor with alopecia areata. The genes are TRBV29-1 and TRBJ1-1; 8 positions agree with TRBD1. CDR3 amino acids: CSVGTRQGYTEAFF. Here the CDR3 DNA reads TGCAGCGTTGGGACTCGACAGGGGTACACTGAAGCTTTCTTT.